A selection of T cell receptor beta chains follows, all from one sample in a study of early T cells in non-severe SARS-CoV-2 infection. TCRdb redid the calling of the 5' RACE reads with MiXCR, one entry per CDR3 protein. Of roughly 100,000 distinct CDR3 sequences in the sample, about an eighth are singletons; the top ten hold about 4.4%. The sequences come from whole blood, collected at baseline. The receptors shown here come from an adult who was a healthcare worker with PCR-confirmed SARS-CoV-2 infection or an uninfected control (not recorded which). Each CDR3 is given with its conserved first and last residue. Fields, in order: CDR3 DNA, CDR3 protein, V gene, D gene, J gene, clone size. The D gene is left open where the match is weak. Size tells how often a clone was seen (once, few, many) or the class of an expanded clone, and some rows leave it out.

CDR3 DNA: TGTGCCAGCTCACCAAGTGTAGGGGGCGCGGAATATGGCTACACCTTC; CDR3 protein: CASSPSVGGAEYGYTF; V gene: TRBV18; D gene: TRBD1; J gene: TRBJ1-2; clone size: .
CDR3 DNA: TGTGCCAGCAGCTTTTCAGGGGCCTCCTCCTATAATTCACCCCTCCACTTT; CDR3 protein: CASSFSGASSYNSPLHF; V gene: TRBV5-4; D gene: .; J gene: TRBJ1-6; clone size: .
CDR3 DNA: TGTGCCAGCAGACACGCAGACCGGGACTTTCTCTACGAGCAGTACTTC; CDR3 protein: CASRHADRDFLYEQYF; V gene: TRBV27; D gene: .; J gene: TRBJ2-7; clone size: .
CDR3 DNA: TGTGCCAGCAGACGGACAGTAACGGGCTACACCTTC; CDR3 protein: CASRRTVTGYTF; V gene: TRBV12-3/TRBV12-4; D gene: .; J gene: TRBJ1-2; clone size: few
CDR3 DNA: TGTGCCAGCAGCTCCGGAAGGGCCGTCGACGAGCAGTACTTC; CDR3 protein: CASSSGRAVDEQYF; V gene: TRBV7-8; D gene: .; J gene: TRBJ2-7; clone size: .
CDR3 DNA: TGTGCCAGCAGCTTAGCGGGGGGCGAGCAGTACTTC; CDR3 protein: CASSLAGGEQYF; V gene: TRBV7-8; D gene: .; J gene: TRBJ2-7; clone size: many
CDR3 DNA: TGTGCCAGCAGTCGGTCGGACAGGGGCAACTACGAGCAGTACTTC; CDR3 protein: CASSRSDRGNYEQYF; V gene: TRBV28; D gene: TRBD1; J gene: TRBJ2-7; clone size: .
CDR3 DNA: TGCGCCAGCAGCTTGGCGGGACAGGGGGTTAATGAGCAGTTCTTC; CDR3 protein: CASSLAGQGVNEQFF; V gene: TRBV5-1; D gene: TRBD1; J gene: TRBJ2-1; clone size: few
CDR3 DNA: TGTGCCAGCAGCCCGCCGGGGGTGAAGACCCAGTACTTC; CDR3 protein: CASSPPGVKTQYF; V gene: TRBV7-6; D gene: .; J gene: TRBJ2-5; clone size: .
CDR3 DNA: TGTGCCAGCAGCGTAGCTCCAGGGGACTCCTACGAGCAGTACTTC; CDR3 protein: CASSVAPGDSYEQYF; V gene: TRBV9; D gene: .; J gene: TRBJ2-7; clone size: few
CDR3 DNA: TGTGCCAGCAGCTCTACAGGGTACAATGAGCAGTTCTTC; CDR3 protein: CASSSTGYNEQFF; V gene: TRBV7-9; D gene: .; J gene: TRBJ2-1; clone size: many
CDR3 DNA: TGTGCCAGCAGCCCGATCCCTAGCGGGGCAGGGACCGGGGAGCTGTTTTTT; CDR3 protein: CASSPIPSGAGTGELFF; V gene: TRBV7-6; D gene: TRBD2; J gene: TRBJ2-2; clone size: many
CDR3 DNA: TGTGCCATCAACTTCGGAGGAGCTGGAAACACCATATATTTT; CDR3 protein: CAINFGGAGNTIYF; V gene: TRBV10-3; D gene: .; J gene: TRBJ1-3; clone size: few
CDR3 DNA: TGTGCCAGCAGCTTGGACCCATTTTATGAGCAGTTCTTC; CDR3 protein: CASSLDPFYEQFF; V gene: TRBV5-4; D gene: .; J gene: TRBJ2-1; clone size: many
CDR3 DNA: TGCAGCGTAGCGTTACCCGCCTACGAGCAGTACTTC; CDR3 protein: CSVALPAYEQYF; V gene: TRBV29-1; D gene: .; J gene: TRBJ2-7; clone size: many
CDR3 DNA: TGTGCCAGCAGCTTAAGGGCGAGTGGCGGGGATAAGGATGAGCAGTTCTTC; CDR3 protein: CASSLRASGGDKDEQFF; V gene: TRBV13; D gene: .; J gene: TRBJ2-1; clone size: many
CDR3 DNA: TGCGCCAGCAGCCAGACAGGTAACACAGATACGCAGTATTTT; CDR3 protein: CASSQTGNTDTQYF; V gene: TRBV4-1; D gene: .; J gene: TRBJ2-3; clone size: many
CDR3 DNA: TGCAGCGGGGGAAATGAAAAACTGTTTTTT; CDR3 protein: CSGGNEKLFF; V gene: TRBV29-1; D gene: .; J gene: TRBJ1-4; clone size: .
CDR3 DNA: TGCAGCGCCAACCGTTGGACTAGCGTCACTGAGCAGTTCTTC; CDR3 protein: CSANRWTSVTEQFF; V gene: TRBV29-1; D gene: TRBD2; J gene: TRBJ2-1; clone size: .
CDR3 DNA: TGTGCCAGCAGTGAAGAACAGGGGGAACTATTTGGCTACACCTTC; CDR3 protein: CASSEEQGELFGYTF; V gene: TRBV25-1; D gene: TRBD1; J gene: TRBJ1-2; clone size: many
CDR3 DNA: TGCAGTGCTAGAGCCTCCACTAGCGGCCTCAACACTCGCACAGATACGCAGTATTTT; CDR3 protein: CSARASTSGLNTRTDTQYF; V gene: TRBV20-1; D gene: TRBD2; J gene: TRBJ2-3; clone size: few
CDR3 DNA: TGTGCCAGTAGGATCCTAGCGGGAGGTGGAAATGAGCAGTTCTTC; CDR3 protein: CASRILAGGGNEQFF; V gene: TRBV19; D gene: TRBD2; J gene: TRBJ2-1; clone size: few